This T cell receptor (beta chain) was sequenced for a study of identical twins. Study results and limitations: Sequences that were beta out-of-frame showed weaker excess twin sharing. There were fewer insertions in abundant cord blood beta clonotypes, but memory repertoires showed no such pattern. Researchers reported excess low generation probability among twin-shared out-of-frame alpha sequences.

TCRdb reprocessed the 5' RACE reads via MiXCR and lists one record per CDR3 protein. The sample records hundreds of thousands of distinct CDR3 sequences, approximately 7% being singletons. On this clonotype: Its matching antigen is unknown.

V lost 1 base, J lost 3 bases, and 6 bases stayed unmatched. The CDR3 consists of 16 residues. Per the germline V gene, CDR1 is LGHDT and CDR2 is YNNKEL (reference sequence). Each donor (without exception) was a healthy Caucasian. This same sample was also part of a study on yellow fever vaccine responses in identical twins.

This receptor was obtained from a woman aged 18-35 years in good health. The chain is built from TRBV3-1 and TRBJ2-3; 8 bases agree with TRBD2. The specimen sequenced was memory (CD45RO+) T cells sorted from blood. The DNA for the CDR3 is TGTGCCAGCAGCCAAGCGGGGGGGCATCGTACAGATACGCAGTATTTT. Its translation is CASSQAGGHRTDTQYF.